Below are 18 T cell receptor beta chains sequenced from a single sample in a study of T cell responses to AZD1222 COVID-19 vaccine. TCRdb keeps only in-frame clones here, not all; method: immunoSEQ multiplex PCR. The sample records around 150,000 clones, about 95% being singletons. The sequenced sample was peripheral blood, obtained on day 0 of AZD1222 vaccination. All receptors come from an adult in good health.

The rearrangement links TRBV4-1 to TRBJ1-2; D gene ambiguous. This CDR3 region has 14 residues. V was trimmed by 4 bases and J by 6 bases, leaving 15 bases between them. Germline V gives CDR1 MGHRA, CDR2 YSYEKL. The CDR3, as DNA: TGCGCCAGCAGCCTACAATACGCCCGAGATGGCTACACCTTC. Encoded protein: CASSLQYARDGYTF.

The rearrangement joins TRBV14 to TRBJ2-1; a weak D match, TRBD2 (6 bases). CDR1 and CDR2 (germline): SGHDN, FVKESK. The length of the CDR3 is 15 residues. Trimming pared 2 bases from V and 14 bases from J, leaving 22 bases between. In nucleotides, the CDR3 is TGTGCCAGCAGCCAAACAATCGGGGTTAGCGGTTATAAGTTCTTC. Amino acids: CASSQTIGVSGYKFF.

The CDR3 protein is CASSLGGRSGALYYGYTF. The CDR3 bases are TGTGCCAGCAGTTTAGGGGGGCGTTCGGGGGCCCTATACTATGGCTACACCTTC. The genes are TRBV28 and TRBJ1-2, with D tentatively TRBD1 (6 bases). CDR1 and CDR2 (germline): MDHEN, SYDVKM. The CDR3 runs 18 residues. V was clipped by 2 bases and J by 3 bases, with 22 bases between them.

J is TRBJ1-6 and V is TRBV28; the D is unclear. Trimming stripped 3 bases from V and 9 bases from J, with 15 bases between. CDR1 and CDR2 from the germline V gene are MDHEN and SYDVKM. This CDR3 has 15 amino acids. The CDR3 nucleotides read TGTGCCAGCAGTTTTGATCTCGGGCGCGGTTCACCCCTCCACTTT. Protein sequence: CASSFDLGRGSPLHF.

The chain has TRBV25-1 and TRBJ1-3; D is undetermined. Looked up from germline, CDR1 is MGHDK and CDR2 is SYGVNS. CDR3 length equals 14 residues. The V and J ends lost 3 bases and 4 bases respectively, with 10 bases between them. CDR3 bases: TGTGCCAGCAGTGACGCGGGTGAGGGAAACACCATATATTTT. This sequence encodes CASSDAGEGNTIYF.

This rearrangement joins TRBV5-1 to TRBJ2-5; D gene uncertain. Germline V CDR1 and CDR2: SGHRS, YFSETQ. The CDR3 length is 15 residues. V shed 0 bases and J shed 0 bases, with 9 bases lying between them. CDR3: CASSLGRSYQETQYF. The CDR3 coding sequence is TGCGCCAGCAGCTTGGGACGGTCGTACCAAGAGACCCAGTACTTC. The complete variable domain, with remaining parts taken from reference TRBV5-1 and TRBJ2-5, reads KAGVTQTPRYLIKTRGQQVTLSCSPISGHRSVSWYQQTPGQGLQFLFEYFSETQRNKGNFPGRFSGRQFSNSRSEMNVSTLELGDSALYLCASSLGRSYQETQYFGPGTRLLVL.

This rearrangement joins TRBV3-1 (or the pseudogene TRBV3-2) to TRBJ2-1, with D perhaps matching TRBD1 (5 bases). The CDR3 runs 16 residues. The germline gives CDR1 LGHDT, CDR2 YNNKEL (reference sequence). Trimming stripped 0 bases from V and 3 bases from J, with 12 bases between. The CDR3 spells CASSQEAGILYNEQFF. Here the CDR3 DNA reads TGTGCCAGCAGCCAAGAGGCAGGGATCCTCTACAATGAGCAGTTCTTC.

The rearrangement links TRBV7-9 to TRBJ1-3, with D tentatively TRBD1 (6 bases). The CDR3 runs 16 residues. Trimming cost V 5 bases and J 0 bases, with 14 bases left between them. The germline V gene encodes CDR1 SEHNR and CDR2 FQNEAQ (reference sequence). The CDR3 DNA reads as TGTGCCAGCAGCACACGAACAGGGTCCTCTGGAAACACCATATATTTT. Translated: CASSTRTGSSGNTIYF.

The chain carries TRBV6-5 and TRBJ1-5; TRBD1 matches at 8 bases. The CDR3 is 14 amino acids. V dropped 6 bases and J dropped 5; count of bases not matched to a gene: 6. Germline loops: CDR1 MNHEY, CDR2 SVGAGI. The CDR3 is CASSVTGGDQPQHF. The CDR3 nucleotides read TGTGCCAGCAGCGTTACAGGGGGGGATCAGCCCCAGCATTTT.

This sequence joins TRBV19 and TRBJ1-3; perhaps TRBD1 as D (5 bases). The V gene lost 3 bases and the J gene lost 3 bases, with 9 bases spanning the gap. Germline-derived CDR1 and CDR2 are LNHDA and SQIVND (reference sequence). The CDR3 is made up of 14 amino acids. The CDR3 bases are TGTGCCAGTAGTATTCCAGACAGTGGAAACACCATATATTTT. Residues: CASSIPDSGNTIYF.

The J gene is TRBJ2-3, the V gene TRBV6-6; D is perhaps TRBD2 (5 bases). Germline lookup yields CDR1 MNHNY and CDR2 SVGAGI (reference sequence). V was trimmed by 5 bases and J by 1 base, leaving 19 bases between them. The CDR3 length is 17 residues. DNA of the CDR3: TGTGCCAGCAGTCCCCTAGTCGGAGCGGCCCGCACAGATACGCAGTATTTT. As protein: CASSPLVGAARTDTQYF.

This sequence joins TRBV5-5 and TRBJ2-1; D not resolved. Trimming removed 3 bases at V and 3 bases at J, with 4 bases between. The germline CDR1 and CDR2 sequences are SGHKS and YYEKEE (reference sequence). There are 12 residues in the CDR3. CDR3: CASSSGYNEQFF. The CDR3 nucleotides are TGTGCCAGCAGCTCGGGCTACAATGAGCAGTTCTTC.

V and J are TRBV7-9 and TRBJ1-6; D might be TRBD1 (5 bases). Trimming shortened V by 5 bases and J by 5 bases, and 16 bases separated the two germline ends. The CDR3 runs to 16 residues. The germline V gene has CDR1 SEHNR and CDR2 FQNEAQ (reference sequence). The CDR3 is CASSRGRELNNSPLHF. For the CDR3, the DNA is TGTGCCAGCAGCCGCGGCAGGGAGTTAAATAATTCACCCCTCCACTTT. Full variable domain (missing parts from reference TRBV7-9 and TRBJ1-6): DTGVSQNPRHKITKRGQNVTFRCDPISEHNRLYWYRQTLGQGPEFLTYFQNEAQLEKSRLLSDRFSAERPKGSFSTLEIQRTEQGDSAMYLCASSRGRELNNSPLHFGNGTRLTVT.

The V and J genes are TRBV18 and TRBJ2-1; 12 bases match TRBD2. Losses at the gene ends were 6 bases for V and 4 bases for J; bases not matched to a gene: 7. This CDR3 region has 16 residues. Germline values: CDR1 KGHSH, CDR2 LQKENI. CDR3 loop: CASSPGTSGRYNEQFF. CDR3 in DNA: TGTGCCAGCTCCCCTGGGACTAGCGGGCGTTACAATGAGCAGTTCTTC.

The chain combines TRBV7-8 with TRBJ1-4; D is undetermined. The CDR3 covers 16 residues. Trimming shortened V by 5 bases and J by 0 bases, and 13 bases separated the two germline ends. Germline V gives CDR1 SGHVS, CDR2 FQNEAQ. CDR3 sequence (DNA): TGTGCCAGCAGCCCCGCCGGCTCCACAACTAATGAAAAACTGTTTTTT. Translation: CASSPAGSTTNEKLFF.

In its sample, this clone was seen a few times. This sequence joins TRBV4-2 and TRBJ1-2; 9 bases match TRBD1. CDR3 length: 14 residues. Germline CDR1 is LGHNA and CDR2 is YNFKEQ. Germline trimming cut 8 bases from V and 1 base from J; bases unmatched to any gene: 5. The CDR3: CASQNRGRNYGYTF. The CDR3 coding sequence is TGTGCCAGCCAAAACAGGGGGCGTAACTATGGCTACACCTTC.

V and J are TRBV3-1 (or the pseudogene TRBV3-2) and TRBJ1-6; D gene uncertain. V was clipped by 0 bases and J by 7 bases, with 10 bases between them. Germline V CDR1 and CDR2: LGHDT, YNNKEL (reference sequence). This CDR3 is 15 amino acids long. CDR3 DNA sequence: TGTGCCAGCAGCCAAGAGTTCCCAGAGAATTCACCCCTCCACTTT. Protein sequence: CASSQEFPENSPLHF.

In DNA, the CDR3 is TGCAGTGCTAGAGAAGGTGCTGAAGCTTTCTTT. Residues: CSAREGAEAFF. This chain links TRBV20-1 with TRBJ1-1; D not certain. The CDR3 is made up of 11 amino acids. The V gene lost 0 bases and the J gene lost 6 bases, with 5 bases spanning the gap. Per the germline V gene, CDR1 is DFQATT and CDR2 is SNEGSKA (reference sequence).